These 23 T cell receptor beta chains originate from one sample sequenced in a study of blood T cell dynamics during melanoma immunotherapy. Time point noted: pre-treatment baseline. Generated by immunoSEQ multiplex PCR, the TCRdb table keeps only in-frame clones and is missing some. The data show about 13,000 clones, about 91% seen once. The sequences come from effector memory CD8+ T cells from blood, collected from a patient treated with checkpoint blockade. The receptors stem from a human donor with melanoma.

J is TRBJ1-5 and V is TRBV10-2; D not resolved. Germline CDR1 and CDR2: WSHSY and SAAADI. V lost 3 bases, J lost 6 bases, and 6 bases lay in between. The CDR3 consists of 12 residues. The chain's CDR3 is CASSDVVQPQHF. CDR3 sequence (DNA): TGCGCCAGCAGTGATGTAGTTCAGCCCCAGCATTTT.

In this sample, this clone turned up a few times. V and J are TRBV15 and TRBJ1-5; the D is unclear. The CDR3 runs 15 residues. Germline CDR1 and CDR2: LNHNV and YYDKDF (reference sequence). Trimming stripped 1 base from V and 0 bases from J, with 7 bases between. The CDR3 loop reads CATSRVADSNQPQHF. DNA for the CDR3: TGTGCCACCAGCAGAGTAGCGGATAGCAATCAGCCCCAGCATTTT.

The chain recombines TRBV7-9 with TRBJ2-7; D perhaps matches TRBD1 (6 bases). Germline lookup yields CDR1 SEHNR and CDR2 FQNEAQ (reference sequence). The CDR3 covers 14 residues. The V end lost 5 bases, the J end lost 5 bases, and 16 bases lay between the germline ends. CDR3 sequence: CASSLPGHANEQYF. DNA for the CDR3: TGTGCCAGCAGCCTGCCGGGACATGCAAACGAGCAGTACTTC.

The gene calls are TRBV28 and TRBJ1-1, with no clear D. The V end lost 3 bases, the J end lost 3 bases, and 14 bases lay between the germline ends. Germline V lookup: CDR1 MDHEN, CDR2 SYDVKM. This CDR3 is built from 15 residues. CDR3 DNA: TGTGCCAGCAGTTTGACGATCTTCGGAGACACTGAAGCTTTCTTT. Its protein product is CASSLTIFGDTEAFF.

The rearrangement links TRBV10-3 to TRBJ2-7; 9 bases are a match to TRBD2. The CDR3 consists of 14 residues. Germline assignment: CDR1 ENHRY and CDR2 SYGVKD. V lost 3 bases, J lost 7 bases, and 7 bases stayed unmatched. The CDR3 loop reads CAISEPSGNDEQYF. The CDR3 coding sequence is TGTGCCATCAGTGAACCTAGCGGGAATGATGAGCAGTACTTC.

J is TRBJ2-3 and V is TRBV9; 11 bases map to TRBD2. Losses at the gene ends were 3 bases for V and 0 bases for J; bases not matched to a gene: 3. The V gene's germline CDR1 is SGDLS and CDR2 YYNGEE. The CDR3 contains 16 residues. This CDR3 is CASSDGTSGSTDTQYF. The CDR3 DNA follows: TGTGCCAGCAGCGACGGGACTAGCGGAAGCACAGATACGCAGTATTTT. Full variable domain (remainder filled in from reference TRBV9 and TRBJ2-3): DSGVTQTPKHLITATGQRVTLRCSPRSGDLSVYWYQQSLDQGLQFLIQYYNGEERAKGNILERFSAQQFPDLHSELNLSSLELGDSALYFCASSDGTSGSTDTQYFGPGTRLTVL.

The chain employs TRBV6-6 and TRBJ1-1; no clear D gene. Trimming stripped 11 bases from V and 7 bases from J, with 14 bases between. The CDR3 totals 11 residues. Per germline, CDR1 MNHNY and CDR2 SVGAGI (reference sequence). The CDR3 DNA sequence: TGTGCCGCCCTTTTGGCGGATGAAGCTTTCTTT. Translation: CAALLADEAFF.

This chain connects TRBV2 to TRBJ2-1, with D possibly TRBD2 on 5 matching bases. Deletions cut 5 bases from V and 8 bases from J, with 19 bases between. The CDR3 totals 15 residues. Germline CDR1 SNHLY, CDR2 FYNNEI. CDR3 sequence (DNA): TGTGCCAGCAGTCCGCCCCCGGGAAGAGTGGATGAGCAGTTCTTC. Protein sequence: CASSPPPGRVDEQFF.

This clone was picked up one time. The gene calls are TRBV19 and TRBJ1-2; the match to TRBD1 covers 9 bases. The CDR3 length is 15 residues. Germline lookup yields CDR1 LNHDA and CDR2 SQIVND (reference sequence). Unmatched junction bases numbered 5, after V lost 3 bases and J lost 3 bases. For the CDR3, the DNA is TGTGCCAGTAGTATTGCGACAGGGGGAGACTATGGCTACACCTTC. This gives the protein CASSIATGGDYGYTF.

The gene calls are TRBV28 and TRBJ2-2, with D perhaps matching TRBD1 or TRBD2 (6 bases each). V was shortened by 6 bases and J by 5 bases, with 13 bases between the two germline ends. The CDR3 runs 14 residues. Germline CDR1 is MDHEN and CDR2 is SYDVKM. Written as DNA, the CDR3 is TGTGCCAGCAGAGACACAGGGAGGACCGGGGAGCTGTTTTTT. This encodes CASRDTGRTGELFF. The full variable domain, its missing parts supplied by reference TRBV28 and TRBJ2-2, is DVKVTQSSRYLVKRTGEKVFLECVQDMDHENMFWYRQDPGLGLRLIYFSYDVKMKEKGDIPEGYSVSREKKERFSLILESASTNQTSMYLCASRDTGRTGELFFGEGSRLTVL.

The chain uses TRBV27 and TRBJ1-1; 8 bases map to TRBD1. This CDR3 contains 14 residues. J was trimmed by 0 bases and V by 8 bases; bases with no gene match: 5. The germline gives CDR1 MNHEY, CDR2 SMNVEV (reference sequence). CDR3 in amino acids: CASAQGAMNTEAFF. The CDR3 DNA follows: TGTGCCAGCGCGCAGGGGGCAATGAACACTGAAGCTTTCTTT.

J is TRBJ2-5 and V is TRBV19; D possibly corresponds to TRBD1 (6 bases). The V gene lost 7 bases and the J gene lost 4 bases, with 16 bases spanning the gap. CDR3 length: 14 residues. The germline V gene encodes CDR1 LNHDA and CDR2 SQIVND (reference sequence). CDR3 DNA: TGTGCCAGTAATCACAGGGCAGGAAGAGAGACCCAGTACTTC. Encoded protein: CASNHRAGRETQYF.

The chain has TRBV5-1 and TRBJ2-7; maybe TRBD2 (6 bases). Germline loops: CDR1 SGHRS, CDR2 YFSETQ. The CDR3 contains 15 residues. V dropped 4 bases and J dropped 2 bases, with 16 bases sitting between them. The CDR3 reads CASSPFGSTPYEQYF. In DNA, the CDR3 is TGCGCCAGCAGCCCCTTCGGGAGTACTCCCTACGAGCAGTACTTC.

V and J are TRBV18 and TRBJ2-7; 9 nucleotides agree with TRBD1. V was clipped by 0 bases and J by 6 bases; unmatched bases: 6. The CDR3 covers 15 residues. CDR1 and CDR2 (germline): KGHSH, LQKENI. CDR3 sequence: CASSPPTGGVGEQYF. The CDR3 nucleotides are TGTGCCAGCTCACCACCGACAGGGGGTGTAGGCGAGCAGTACTTC.

This clone was detected once. The chain carries TRBV19 and TRBJ2-1; D not certain. The V gene's germline CDR1 is LNHDA and CDR2 SQIVND (reference sequence). V was cut by 2 bases and J by 7 bases, with 12 bases left in between. This CDR3 has 14 amino acids. Written as DNA, the CDR3 is TGTGCCAGTAGTATATTGGCAGAGTTGAATGAGCAGTTCTTC. Translating gives CASSILAELNEQFF.

The chain combines TRBV6-5 with TRBJ2-2; possible D gene TRBD1, 6 bases. The CDR3 is 13 residues long. The V end was cut by 9 bases, the J end by 6 bases, with 14 bases between. Germline V gives CDR1 MNHEY, CDR2 SVGAGI. CDR3 sequence (DNA): TGTGCCAGTGGACAGTCGGAAGCCGGGGAGCTGTTTTTT. Residues: CASGQSEAGELFF.

This rearrangement joins TRBV19 to TRBJ2-5, with 8 bases that match TRBD1. TRBJ2-7 explains the end of the DNA better; the J call may be wrong. The CDR3 has 14 residues. CDR1 is LNHDA, CDR2 SQIVND, per germline (reference sequence). CDR3 DNA sequence: TGTGCCAGTAGTATAGATGGCAGGGGGCTCGAGCAGTACTTC. This codes for CASSIDGRGLEQYF.

The chain combines TRBV19 with TRBJ2-7; D may match TRBD1 or TRBD2 (6 bases each). The CDR3 extends over 14 amino acids. Germline V gives CDR1 LNHDA, CDR2 SQIVND (reference sequence). V was pared by 5 bases and J by 2 bases, with 13 bases between. The CDR3 DNA sequence: TGTGCCAGTAGTCCTTCGGAGGGGGCCTACGAGCAGTACTTC. Translating it yields CASSPSEGAYEQYF.

V is TRBV10-3 and J is TRBJ1-1; D may be TRBD1 (5 bases). V was cut by 2 bases and J by 5 bases, with 12 bases left in between. Per germline, CDR1 ENHRY and CDR2 SYGVKD. The length of the CDR3 is 14 residues. The CDR3 is CAISEAGLGTEAFF. The DNA for the CDR3 is TGTGCCATCAGTGAGGCAGGGTTGGGGACTGAAGCTTTCTTT.

The genes are TRBV28 and TRBJ1-5, with TRBD1 matching 7 bases. CDR3 length: 16 residues. Germline assignment: CDR1 MDHEN and CDR2 SYDVKM. J lost 4 bases, V lost 0 bases, and 6 bases had no gene match. The CDR3 sequence is CASSLWRQGVNQPQHF. CDR3 sequence (DNA): TGTGCCAGCAGTTTATGGAGGCAGGGGGTAAATCAGCCCCAGCATTTT.

The chain recombines TRBV7-8 with TRBJ2-1; D is perhaps TRBD2 (6 bases). Between the trimmed V and J ends, which lost 5 bases and 4 bases, there was a span of 12 bases. This CDR3 region has 14 residues. Germline CDR1 SGHVS, CDR2 FQNEAQ. The CDR3: CASSPLGLYNEQFF. The CDR3 DNA reads as TGTGCCAGCAGCCCATTGGGACTTTACAATGAGCAGTTCTTC.

The V gene is TRBV27, the J gene TRBJ1-5; no firm D call. Germline loops: CDR1 MNHEY, CDR2 SMNVEV (reference sequence). The CDR3 contains 14 residues. V was shortened by 5 bases and J by 2 bases, with 10 bases between the two germline ends. CDR3 coding DNA: TGTGCCAGCAGTCTGGGATTCGGCAATCAGCCCCAGCATTTT. Its translation is CASSLGFGNQPQHF.

The chain uses TRBV25-1 and TRBJ2-1; TRBD2 matches at 8 bases. This CDR3 has 16 residues. Germline CDR1 is MGHDK and CDR2 is SYGVNS. V was pared by 6 bases and J by 0 bases, with 7 bases of the junction left unmatched. The CDR3 is CASSEERESSYNEQFF. CDR3 DNA: TGTGCCAGCAGCGAGGAGCGGGAGAGCTCCTACAATGAGCAGTTCTTC.